One and the same sample provided the 6 T cell receptor beta chains below, sequenced in a study of regulatory T cells in long-lasting Graves disease. Building the TCR beta libraries relied on iRepertoire HTBI primers, and CDR3 regions underwent Arm-PCR. MiXCR, run by TCRdb on the multiplex PCR reads, gives a single entry per CDR3 protein. The sample consists of more than 400,000 distinct CDR3 sequences, approximately 16% of them appearing once. Time point: newly diagnosed GD, antithyroid drugs for less than 3 months. PBMC-derived RNA was used for the TCR library. Another study also made use of these data, one on T cells in Graves' hyperthyroidism and ophthalmopathy.

Sequenced material: peripheral blood mononuclear cells (PBMCs), taken at new diagnosis, from a patient treated with antithyroid drugs. Receptors originate from a woman aged 25 to 45 with Graves disease.

The chain is built from TRBV10-3 and TRBJ2-1, with 14 bases identical to TRBD2. This CDR3 region has 19 residues. V trimming: 4 bases; J trimming: 3 bases; junction bases outside the gene matches: 11. CDR1 is ENHRY, CDR2 SYGVKD, per germline. This CDR3 reads CAISALRLAGGGYYNEQFF. For the CDR3, the DNA is TGTGCCATCAGTGCCCTGAGACTAGCGGGAGGGGGTTACTACAATGAGCAGTTCTTC.

V is TRBV9 and J is TRBJ2-5; 9 bases are shared with TRBD1. V trimming: 5 bases; J trimming: 5 bases; junction bases outside the gene matches: 13. In germline, CDR1 is SGDLS, CDR2 YYNGEE. The CDR3 consists of 16 residues. In DNA form, the CDR3 reads TGTGCCAGCAGTCCTCCGGGACAGGGTATCGGGGAGACCCAGTACTTC. This codes for CASSPPGQGIGETQYF.

The chain couples TRBV6-2 or TRBV6-3 to TRBJ2-7, with D perhaps matching TRBD1 or TRBD2 (5 bases each). CDR1 is MNHEY, CDR2 SVGEGT, per germline. The ends were cut back, 1 base at V and 7 bases at J, with 5 bases in the middle. The CDR3 is 11 residues long. CDR3 amino acids: CASSYWGEQYF. DNA for the CDR3: TGTGCCAGCAGTTACTGGGGGGAGCAGTACTTC.

Many counts were recorded for this clonotype. The chain couples TRBV7-8 to TRBJ2-3; 14 bases map to TRBD2. Trimming removed 5 bases from V and 4 bases from J; junction bases left unmatched: 5. This CDR3 comprises 16 residues. CDR1 SGHVS and CDR2 FQNEAQ come from the germline V gene. CDR3 region: CASSTTGLAGADTQYF. The CDR3 DNA reads as TGTGCCAGCAGCACGACGGGACTAGCGGGAGCAGATACGCAGTATTTT. The variable domain in full, completed from reference TRBV7-8 and TRBJ2-3, reads GAGVSQSPRYKVAKRGQDVALRCDPISGHVSLFWYQQALGQGPEFLTYFQNEAQLDKSGLPSDRFFAERPEGSVSTLKIQRTQQEDSAVYLCASSTTGLAGADTQYFGPGTRLTVL.

This clonotype came up many times. The rearrangement joins TRBV7-9 to TRBJ2-7; 9 positions match TRBD1. This CDR3 is built from 15 residues. J lost 5 bases, V lost 5 bases, and 10 bases had no gene match. CDR1 and CDR2 (germline): SEHNR, FQNEAQ (reference sequence). CDR3: CASSTGGQGEDEQYF. CDR3 coding DNA: TGTGCCAGCAGCACCGGGGGACAGGGAGAGGACGAGCAGTACTTC.

V usage is TRBV6-5 and J usage is TRBJ1-3, with D perhaps matching TRBD1 (6 bases). Germline V gives CDR1 MNHEY, CDR2 SVGAGI. The CDR3 length is 17 residues. Trimming stripped 5 bases from V and 0 bases from J, with 17 bases between. CDR3 region: CASSNYRDNLSGNTIYF. CDR3 nucleotides: TGTGCCAGCAGTAACTATCGGGACAACCTCTCTGGAAACACCATATATTTT.